One sample yielded the 30 T cell receptor beta chains listed below, sequenced in a study of technical replicates of blood from four donors. Using immunoSEQ multiplex PCR, the repertoire was profiled, and TCRdb retains in-frame clones only, with some absent. The sample holds 95,000 or so clones, roughly 96% seen once. Material: T cells isolated from PBMCs. These receptors all come from a human donor in good health.

The rearrangement links TRBV11-3 to TRBJ2-3; TRBD2 agrees at 7 bases. Germline V CDR1 and CDR2: SGHNT, YENEEA. The CDR3 contains 16 residues. V trimming: 1 base; J trimming: 4 bases; junction bases outside the gene matches: 8. The CDR3 loop is CASSLVGGRAADTQYF. The CDR3 bases are TGTGCCAGCAGCTTAGTCGGAGGGAGGGCCGCAGATACGCAGTATTTT.

The genes are TRBV18 and TRBJ1-1; 8 positions match TRBD1. This CDR3 is 13 amino acids long. CDR1 is KGHSH and CDR2 is LQKENI in the germline V gene. V gave up 8 bases and J gave up 1 base; unmatched junction bases: 3. CDR3: CASKGQGNTEAFF. The CDR3 DNA follows: TGTGCCAGCAAAGGACAGGGGAACACTGAAGCTTTCTTT.

This clone is a singleton in its sample. In DNA form, the CDR3 reads TGTGCCAGCAGTGGGCGACTAGCGGGGATCACAGATACGCAGTATTTT. Translated: CASSGRLAGITDTQYF. The genes are TRBV2 and TRBJ2-3; 11 bases are a match to TRBD2. Germline V CDR1 and CDR2: SNHLY, FYNNEI. V was pared by 4 bases and J by 2 bases, with 5 bases of the junction left unmatched. The CDR3 is made up of 16 amino acids.

This chain connects TRBV7-9 to TRBJ2-7; 8 nucleotides line up with TRBD1. V shed 0 bases and J 0 bases; nucleotides not matched to a gene: 1. Per germline, CDR1 SEHNR and CDR2 FQNEAQ (reference sequence). The CDR3 length is 15 residues. The CDR3 sequence is CASSLAGTGSYEQYF. The CDR3 DNA reads TGTGCCAGCAGCTTAGCGGGGACAGGCTCCTACGAGCAGTACTTC.

This chain links TRBV10-3 with TRBJ2-2, with TRBD2 matching 9 bases. The CDR3 is 15 amino acids. The V and J ends lost 3 bases and 7 bases, in that order; junction bases with no gene match: 6. Germline CDR1 reads ENHRY; CDR2 reads SYGVKD. The CDR3: CAISDKGLAGGELFF. CDR3 in DNA: TGTGCCATCAGTGATAAGGGACTAGCAGGCGGGGAGCTGTTTTTT.

The V and J genes are TRBV19 and TRBJ1-2; TRBD1 aligns across 8 bases. V lost 3 bases to trimming and J lost 0 bases; unmatched junction nucleotides: 9. The germline CDR1 and CDR2 sequences are LNHDA and SQIVND (reference sequence). The CDR3 sequence is 17 residues long. As DNA, the CDR3 is TGTGCCAGTAGTATTGGGACAGGTCAGTTAGCTAACTATGGCTACACCTTC. As protein: CASSIGTGQLANYGYTF.

The CDR3 bases are TGTGCCTGGACTTTGGACTCCAGGGGGGCCTACGAGCAGTACTTC. Translated, it gives CAWTLDSRGAYEQYF. This chain joins TRBV30 and TRBJ2-7; tentative D call: TRBD1 (7 bases). Looked up from germline, CDR1 is GTSNPN and CDR2 is SVGIG (reference sequence). This CDR3 has 15 residues. The germline V and J ends were trimmed by 4 bases and 2 bases, with 18 bases remaining between them.

This chain joins TRBV7-8 and TRBJ2-2; 8 positions agree with TRBD1. CDR3 length equals 15 residues. Germline V CDR1 and CDR2: SGHVS, FQNEAQ. J was trimmed by 7 bases and V by 5 bases; bases with no gene match: 9. CDR3 loop: CASSTNRGIGGELFF. The CDR3 nucleotides are TGTGCCAGCAGCACGAACAGGGGGATCGGCGGGGAGCTGTTTTTT.

The chain couples TRBV6-5 to TRBJ1-2; D unresolved. Trimming removed 6 bases at V and 0 bases at J, with 11 bases between. The CDR3 length is 14 residues. Germline V lookup: CDR1 MNHEY, CDR2 SVGAGI. CDR3 amino acids: CASRRDTANYGYTF. The CDR3 coding sequence is TGTGCCAGCAGACGTGACACCGCTAACTATGGCTACACCTTC.

V is TRBV28 and J is TRBJ1-1; D gene ambiguous. In germline, CDR1 is MDHEN, CDR2 SYDVKM. The CDR3 spans 12 residues. The V end lost 1 base, the J end lost 4 bases, and 4 bases lay between the germline ends. CDR3 amino acids: CASSLLATEAFF. The CDR3, as DNA: TGTGCCAGCAGTTTATTAGCCACTGAAGCTTTCTTT. Filled out from reference TRBV28 and TRBJ1-1, the complete variable domain reads DVKVTQSSRYLVKRTGEKVFLECVQDMDHENMFWYRQDPGLGLRLIYFSYDVKMKEKGDIPEGYSVSREKKERFSLILESASTNQTSMYLCASSLLATEAFFGQGTRLTVV.

The chain joins TRBV6-5 to TRBJ1-2; D is uncertain. V was pared by 6 bases and J by 3 bases, with 14 bases between. CDR3 length: 14 amino acids. Germline CDR1 is MNHEY and CDR2 is SVGAGI. The CDR3 region has the DNA TGTGCCAGCAGGTACAGCGAGGGCCACTATGGCTACACCTTC. Residues: CASRYSEGHYGYTF.

V is TRBV11-2 and J is TRBJ2-1; 14 positions match TRBD2. The ends lost 2 bases at V and 3 bases at J; junction bases unmatched: 9. CDR1 is SGHAT, CDR2 FQNNGV, per germline. The CDR3 contains 19 residues. The DNA for the CDR3 is TGTGCCAGCAGCTTAAACGGACTAGCGGGAGGTGGTCACTACAATGAGCAGTTCTTC. Amino acids: CASSLNGLAGGGHYNEQFF.

V and J are TRBV5-1 and TRBJ1-5; the match to TRBD1 covers 7 bases. The CDR3 spans 14 residues. J was trimmed by 3 bases and V by 3 bases; bases with no gene match: 3. The germline gives CDR1 SGHRS, CDR2 YFSETQ. CDR3 bases: TGCGCCAGCAGCTCAGGGGGTCTCAATCAGCCCCAGCATTTT. The encoded protein is CASSSGGLNQPQHF.

The chain joins TRBV4-3 to TRBJ2-1; D might be TRBD2 (6 bases). V lost 1 base to trimming and J lost 8 bases, with 24 bases between them. CDR3 size: 18 residues. The germline V gene encodes CDR1 LGHNA and CDR2 YSLEER. The CDR3 is CASSQGILAEGPIHEQFF. The CDR3 DNA reads as TGCGCCAGCAGCCAAGGAATATTGGCGGAGGGCCCAATCCATGAGCAGTTCTTC.

This chain joins TRBV27 and TRBJ2-1; TRBD1 matches 9 bases. This CDR3 spans 14 amino acids. V gave up 1 base and J gave up 7 bases; unmatched junction bases: 2. Germline lookup yields CDR1 MNHEY and CDR2 SMNVEV (reference sequence). The CDR3 loop is CASSLWTGENEQFF. The CDR3 DNA sequence: TGTGCCAGCAGTTTATGGACAGGGGAGAATGAGCAGTTCTTC.

The chain uses TRBV9 and TRBJ2-1; 13 positions match TRBD2. Germline CDR1 SGDLS, CDR2 YYNGEE. The length of the CDR3 is 15 residues. The V segment lost 2 bases and the J segment 8 bases; nucleotides outside the gene matches: 4. CDR3 sequence reads: CASSVRLAGGDEQFF. The CDR3 DNA is TGTGCCAGCAGCGTCCGACTAGCGGGAGGAGATGAGCAGTTCTTC. Using reference TRBV9 and TRBJ2-1 for the parts outside the CDR3, the full variable domain is DSGVTQTPKHLITATGQRVTLRCSPRSGDLSVYWYQQSLDQGLQFLIQYYNGEERAKGNILERFSAQQFPDLHSELNLSSLELGDSALYFCASSVRLAGGDEQFFGPGTRLTVL.

This clone is a singleton in its sample. The rearrangement uses TRBV11-1 and TRBJ2-2, with 9 bases identical to TRBD1. The CDR3 is made up of 15 amino acids. With 5 bases clipped from V and 7 bases from J, the junction kept 8 bases outside the gene matches. The germline V gene has CDR1 SGHAT and CDR2 FQDESV (reference sequence). The CDR3 nucleotides read TGTGCCAGCAGCGAGCCGGGACAGGGAAGCGGGGAGCTGTTTTTT. Translation gives CASSEPGQGSGELFF.

The chain recombines TRBV28 with TRBJ2-5, with 7 positions matching TRBD1. Unmatched junction bases numbered 5, after V lost 2 bases and J lost 5 bases. The CDR3 runs to 14 residues. Per germline, CDR1 MDHEN and CDR2 SYDVKM. DNA of the CDR3: TGTGCCAGCAGTTTAGGGGGCAGGGGGGAGACCCAGTACTTC. Encoded protein: CASSLGGRGETQYF.

In this sample, this clone turned up once. CDR3 bases: TGTGCCAGCAGCGGGACAGGTCACGAGCAGTACTTC. Protein: CASSGTGHEQYF. The chain couples TRBV11-2 to TRBJ2-7, with 8 positions matching TRBD1. V was pared by 5 bases and J by 5 bases, with 2 bases of the junction left unmatched. Germline V lookup: CDR1 SGHAT, CDR2 FQNNGV. CDR3 size: 12 residues.

The chain links TRBV18 to TRBJ2-1; possible D gene TRBD2, 6 bases. The germline gives CDR1 KGHSH, CDR2 LQKENI. The CDR3 runs 14 residues. V lost 3 bases and J lost 8, with 14 bases in between. In DNA form, the CDR3 reads TGTGCCAGCTCACCTCCATCCGGGAGCCATGAGCAGTTCTTC. It yields the protein CASSPPSGSHEQFF. The variable domain in full, completed from reference TRBV18 and TRBJ2-1, reads NAGVMQNPRHLVRRRGQEARLRCSPMKGHSHVYWYRQLPEEGLKFMVYLQKENIIDESGMPKERFSAEFPKEGPSILRIQQVVRGDSAAYFCASSPPSGSHEQFFGPGTRLTVL.

The chain combines TRBV5-5 with TRBJ2-2, with a tentative D call TRBD1 (6 bases). In germline, CDR1 is SGHKS, CDR2 YYEKEE (reference sequence). V dropped 0 bases and J dropped 2 bases, with 8 bases sitting between them. The CDR3 loop spans 15 amino acids. The CDR3 loop is CASSLAQGNTGELFF. The CDR3 bases are TGTGCCAGCAGCTTGGCACAGGGTAACACCGGGGAGCTGTTTTTT.

This clone appeared a single time. The chain recombines TRBV11-1 with TRBJ1-1; D uncertain. This CDR3 contains 14 residues. The V and J ends lost 5 bases and 1 base respectively, with 11 bases between them. Germline V gene sequence: CDR1 SGHAT, CDR2 FQDESV (reference sequence). The CDR3 protein is CASSPRGQNTEAFF. The CDR3 nucleotides are TGTGCCAGCAGCCCCCGTGGGCAGAACACTGAAGCTTTCTTT.

The chain uses TRBV7-2 and TRBJ1-1; TRBD1 matches 8 bases. Germline V gene sequence: CDR1 SGHTA, CDR2 FQGNSA. V lost 5 bases, J lost 4 bases, and 9 bases stayed unmatched. The CDR3 contains 15 residues. The CDR3 nucleotides read TGTGCCAGCAGCGTAACAGGGGGTGCGTCCACTGAAGCTTTCTTT. As protein: CASSVTGGASTEAFF.

V and J are TRBV27 and TRBJ2-3; a possible D gene is TRBD2 (5 bases). This CDR3 spans 13 amino acids. The V end was cut by 2 bases, the J end by 8 bases, with 11 bases between. The V gene's germline CDR1 is MNHEY and CDR2 SMNVEV (reference sequence). CDR3 in DNA: TGTGCCAGCAGTTTAGGAGCGGACTCTACGCAGTATTTT. Translated, it gives CASSLGADSTQYF.

The V call is TRBV7-8, the J call TRBJ2-1, with TRBD2 identical over 12 bases. The CDR3 runs 17 residues. Unmatched junction bases numbered 7, after V lost 1 base and J lost 6 bases. Germline V gives CDR1 SGHVS, CDR2 FQNEAQ. CDR3 loop: CASSLDPLAGGINEQFF. CDR3 bases: TGTGCCAGCAGCTTAGACCCGCTAGCGGGAGGGATCAATGAGCAGTTCTTC.

V and J are TRBV15 and TRBJ1-5; no clear D gene. Germline V gene data show CDR1 as LNHNV and CDR2 as YYDKDF (reference sequence). Deletions cut 6 bases from V and 3 bases from J, with 12 bases between. The CDR3 runs to 14 residues. CDR3 nucleotides: TGTGCCACCAGGGGAGGGCAAATCAATCAGCCCCAGCATTTT. Protein product: CATRGGQINQPQHF. Complete variable domain (other parts from reference TRBV15 and TRBJ1-5): DAMVIQNPRYQVTQFGKPVTLSCSQTLNHNVMYWYQQKSSQAPKLLFHYYDKDFNNEADTPDNFQSRRPNTSFCFLDIRSPGLGDTAMYLCATRGGQINQPQHFGDGTRLSIL.

This chain uses TRBV4-1 with TRBJ2-3; maybe TRBD2 (5 bases). The CDR3 loop spans 14 amino acids. The germline gives CDR1 MGHRA, CDR2 YSYEKL. V was shortened by 4 bases and J by 8 bases, with 16 bases between the two germline ends. This chain's CDR3 is CASSRAGFGGTQYF. CDR3 nucleotides: TGCGCCAGCAGCCGGGCCGGATTTGGAGGTACGCAGTATTTT.

The chain uses TRBV10-3 and TRBJ2-5, with TRBD1 identical over 7 bases. The CDR3 spans 15 residues. In germline, CDR1 is ENHRY, CDR2 SYGVKD. Trimming at V came to 4 bases and at J to 5 bases, leaving 10 bases not matched to a gene. CDR3 region: CAISGTGQLMETQYF. DNA of the CDR3: TGTGCCATCAGTGGAACGGGACAGCTGATGGAGACCCAGTACTTC.

The chain combines TRBV7-7 with TRBJ2-2; TRBD1 agrees at 7 bases. CDR1 and CDR2 from the germline V gene are SSHAT and FNYEAQ (reference sequence). The CDR3 runs to 18 residues. Trimming at V came to 2 bases and at J to 1 base, leaving 10 bases not matched to a gene. For the CDR3, the DNA is TGTGCCAGCAGCTTAAATGTGGGTAGGACAGGGAACACCGGGGAGCTGTTTTTT. It specifies CASSLNVGRTGNTGELFF. Full variable domain (missing parts from reference TRBV7-7 and TRBJ2-2): GAGVSQSPRYKVTKRGQDVTLRCDPISSHATLYWYQQALGQGPEFLTYFNYEAQPDKSGLPSDRFSAERPEGSISTLTIQRTEQRDSAMYRCASSLNVGRTGNTGELFFGEGSRLTVL.

The chain combines TRBV18 with TRBJ1-1, with a tentative D call TRBD1 (6 bases). Trimming removed 1 base at V and 8 bases at J, with 17 bases between. The CDR3 is 15 amino acids. Germline V CDR1 and CDR2: KGHSH, LQKENI. CDR3 bases: TGTGCCAGCTCACCACAGAGAGGCAGGGGTCAAGAAGCTTTCTTT. Amino acid sequence: CASSPQRGRGQEAFF.